A selection of T cell receptor beta chains follows, all from one sample in a study of blood T cells in healthy people across ages. TCRdb reprocessed the 5' RACE reads via MiXCR and lists one record per CDR3 protein. The sample shows roughly 1.6 million distinct CDR3 sequences, 30% to 40% of them seen only once. Sequenced: blood. The receptors come from a woman aged 25 to 45 in good health. The CDR3 runs from the conserved cysteine through the conserved F or W. A D gene is named only where the DNA matches it firmly. Not all rows give a size; the values are once, few, many and, for expanded clones, a class.

d_call clone_size j_call v_call cdr3_nt cdr3_aa
TRBD1 few TRBJ2-1 TRBV7-9 TGTGCCAGCAGCCCTAGGGGGCAGAATGAGCAGTTCTTC CASSPRGQNEQFF
- few TRBJ1-4 TRBV7-2 TGTGCCAGCAGCTTAACCGGTAATGAAAAACTGTTTTTT CASSLTGNEKLFF
- - TRBJ2-1 TRBV5-1 TGCGCCAGCAGCTTCAGCTTCAATGAGCAGTTCTTC CASSFSFNEQFF
TRBD1 - TRBJ2-5 TRBV3-1 TGTGCCAGCAGCAACCGGGACAGCCTCTTAGAGGAGACCCAGTACTTC CASSNRDSLLEETQYF
- few TRBJ2-1 TRBV6-1 TGTGCCAGCAGTGTGCGGGCGGGCGTCTCCTACAATGAGCAGTTCTTC CASSVRAGVSYNEQFF
- - TRBJ2-2 TRBV28 TGTGCCAGCAGTTCCAAGGGCAGTCTAATCGGCGGGGAGCTGTTTTTT CASSSKGSLIGGELFF
- - TRBJ2-4 TRBV20-1 TGCAGTGCTAGAGTCGCAGGGGCAGGCGACATTCAGTACTTC CSARVAGAGDIQYF
- - TRBJ2-5 TRBV11-2 TGTGCCAGCAGCTCCACCACCGGGCCGGGGGACCAGTACTTC CASSSTTGPGDQYF
- few TRBJ2-1 TRBV3-1 TGTGCCAGCAGCCTTAGGTGGGGATACAATGAGCAGTTCTTC CASSLRWGYNEQFF
TRBD2 - TRBJ2-1 TRBV4-2 TGTGCCAGCAGAGGCCTAGCGGCGGGAGACTCCTACAATGAGCAGTTCTTC CASRGLAAGDSYNEQFF
- - TRBJ2-3 TRBV5-1 TGCGCCAGCAGCTCGAGTGGGGGATCGGCAGATACGCAGTATTTT CASSSSGGSADTQYF
- few TRBJ2-3 TRBV5-1 TGCGCCAGCAGCTTGGAAAGCGTAGGGGATACGCAGTATTTT CASSLESVGDTQYF
TRBD1 many TRBJ2-7 TRBV7-6 TGTGCCAGCAGCGCCGGGACAGGGGCCTCCTACGAGCAGTACTTC CASSAGTGASYEQYF
- - TRBJ2-7 TRBV13 TGTGCCAGCAGCTTCCCGTCGGGACTCACGCCCTACGAGCAGTACTTC CASSFPSGLTPYEQYF
TRBD2 - TRBJ2-3 TRBV13 TGTGCCAGCGCCCTAGCGGGGGGCCTGGTAAATACGCAGTATTTT CASALAGGLVNTQYF
- - TRBJ2-5 TRBV7-2 TGTGCCGGCAGCCGGGGCAGGGCGGGTTTGGAGACCCAGTACTTC CAGSRGRAGLETQYF
- - TRBJ1-1 TRBV29-1 TGCAGCGTTGCCCGGGACAAATTAACCGTCACTGAAGCTTTCTTT CSVARDKLTVTEAFF
TRBD1 - TRBJ1-2 TRBV6-4 TGTGCCAGCAGTGACTCGGGGACAGGAATTGGCTACACCTTC CASSDSGTGIGYTF
- - TRBJ2-3 TRBV7-2 TGTGCCAGCACCAATGGGGTTAGCAGCACAGATACGCAGTATTTT CASTNGVSSTDTQYF
TRBD2 once TRBJ2-1 TRBV4-2 TGTGCCAGCAGCCAAGTTCTAGCGGGGTTATTAAATAAGCAGTTCTTC CASSQVLAGLLNKQFF
TRBD1 - TRBJ2-7 TRBV10-2 TGCGCCAGCAGTGACGGGGACAGGGGATTCAACGAGCAGTACTTC CASSDGDRGFNEQYF
- - TRBJ1-1 TRBV4-1 TGCGCCAGCAGCCAAATTTTGCCCTCCGGCGCGGCTTTCTTT CASSQILPSGAAFF
- many TRBJ2-1 TRBV4-2 TGTGCCAGCAGCCAAGACCACTACAATGAGCAGTTCTTC CASSQDHYNEQFF
- - TRBJ1-6 TRBV20-1 TGCAGTGCTAGAGGCGGGACCACGAATTCACCCCTCCACTTT CSARGGTTNSPLHF
TRBD2 few TRBJ2-7 TRBV7-9 TGTGCCAGCAGCGCTGGGACTAGCGGGGTGAGCTACGAGCAGTACTTC CASSAGTSGVSYEQYF
- - TRBJ1-5 TRBV20-1 TGCAGTGCCCAGAGCAGGGGCAGGGACAATCAGCCCCAGCATTTT CSAQSRGRDNQPQHF
- - TRBJ1-2 TRBV6-1 TGTGCCAGCAGTACGGCCTTTAACTATGGCTACACCTTC CASSTAFNYGYTF
TRBD2 few TRBJ2-7 TRBV7-9 TGTGCCAGCGGGCGGGAGGGCTACGAGCAGTACTTC CASGREGYEQYF
- - TRBJ2-2 TRBV10-1 TGCGCCAGCAGTGATTCCGCAGGGAACGCCCGGGAGCTGTTTTTT CASSDSAGNARELFF
- few TRBJ2-2 TRBV29-1 TGCAGCGTGGAAGGGGACACCCACACCGGGGAGCTGTTTTTT CSVEGDTHTGELFF
TRBD1 few TRBJ2-7 TRBV20-1 TGCAGTGCTAGAGATGCCGCAGGGGGCTGGAACGAGCAGTACTTC CSARDAAGGWNEQYF
TRBD2 - TRBJ2-3 TRBV27 TGTGCCAGCAGTTCCCCCCTAGCGGGAGGGCTTGATACGCAGTATTTT CASSSPLAGGLDTQYF
- - TRBJ2-5 TRBV18 TGTGCCAGCTCACCAACAGCGGAAGAAGAGACCCAGTACTTC CASSPTAEEETQYF
- - TRBJ2-2 TRBV10-3 TGTGCCACCGGGACGGCGGCGAACACCGGGGAGCTGTTTTTT CATGTAANTGELFF
TRBD2 - TRBJ2-1 TRBV3-1 TGTGCCAGCAGCCCCGGGACTAGCGGGGTGCGGTTGTTGTGGTCCTACAATGAGCAGTTCTTC CASSPGTSGVRLLWSYNEQFF
- few TRBJ1-1 TRBV7-9 TGTGCCAGCAGCCCAGATGTTGGGATAGGGGCTTTCTTT CASSPDVGIGAFF
TRBD2 few TRBJ2-7 TRBV6-2/TRBV6-3 TGTGCCAGCAGCCTCTATCTACTAGCGCTCTCCTACGAGCAGTACTTC CASSLYLLALSYEQYF
- - TRBJ2-7 TRBV28 TGTGCCAGCAGTCACGGACACGGCCCCTACGAGCAGTACTTC CASSHGHGPYEQYF
- - TRBJ2-7 TRBV7-9 TGTGCCAGCAGCGATGGGCGGGGCTTCGAGCAGTACTTC CASSDGRGFEQYF
- few TRBJ1-1 TRBV12-3/TRBV12-4 TGTGCCAGCAGTTTTGGTGGGGCGAGCACTGAAGCTTTCTTT CASSFGGASTEAFF
TRBD2 many TRBJ2-7 TRBV29-1 TGCAGCGTTGAGAGGGGACTAGCGACAGGCGAGCAGTACTTC CSVERGLATGEQYF
- few TRBJ2-4 TRBV27 TGTGCCAGCAGCCCTGGGACGGATAACAGGATTCAGTACTTC CASSPGTDNRIQYF
- - TRBJ2-5 TRBV2 TGTGCCAGCATGACCTGGGACTCCCAGTACTTC CASMTWDSQYF
TRBD1 few TRBJ1-1 TRBV20-1 TGCAGTGCTCCGGGACAGGGGAACACTGAAGCTTTCTTT CSAPGQGNTEAFF
- - TRBJ1-2 TRBV29-1 TGCAGCGTGGGGGACAAACCCAACTATGGCTACACCTTC CSVGDKPNYGYTF
TRBD1 - TRBJ1-1 TRBV5-1 TGCGCCAGCAGCTTGGCCCGGACAGGGGCCACTGAAGCTTTCTTT CASSLARTGATEAFF
- - TRBJ2-3 TRBV10-3 TGTGCCATCAGTGACGGGTTAGCGGCCACAGATACGCAGTATTTT CAISDGLAATDTQYF
- few TRBJ2-1 TRBV29-1 TGCAGCGTCCCTCTGGGCGAGCAGTTCTTC CSVPLGEQFF
- - TRBJ1-4 TRBV20-1 TGCAGTGCTAGAGATTCGGGGAAACTGTTTTTT CSARDSGKLFF
- - TRBJ1-1 TRBV6-1 TGTGCCAGCAGTATGGTGGAGAACACTGAAGCTTTCTTT CASSMVENTEAFF
- once TRBJ2-7 TRBV11-2 TGTGCCAGCAGCTCAGCGTCGGGGATACCTTACGAGCAGTACTTC CASSSASGIPYEQYF
- few TRBJ2-2 TRBV6-6 TGTGCCAGCACCCCGTCTAGATACCCCGGGGAGCTGTTTTTT CASTPSRYPGELFF
- few TRBJ2-6 TRBV15 TGTGCCACCAGCAGAGGGGTGGCCGGGGCCAACGTCCTGACTTTC CATSRGVAGANVLTF
- few TRBJ2-7 TRBV4-1 TGCGCCAGCAGCCAAGATGGAGGGACTTCCTACGAGCAGTACTTC CASSQDGGTSYEQYF
- few TRBJ1-2 TRBV6-2/TRBV6-3 TGTGCCAGCAGTATTACAGGTGCCAATGGCTACACCTTC CASSITGANGYTF
- few TRBJ1-2 TRBV9 TGTGCCAGCAGCTCGCGGTTATTTCACTATGGCTACACCTTC CASSSRLFHYGYTF
TRBD2 - TRBJ2-3 TRBV2 TGTGCCAGCAGCCTCCCTATTCGGACTAGCGGGAGGACAGATACGCAGTATTTT CASSLPIRTSGRTDTQYF
- many TRBJ1-2 TRBV29-1 TGCAGCGCCCTGGACTATGGCTACACCTTC CSALDYGYTF
TRBD1 - TRBJ1-6 TRBV13 TGTGCCAGCAGGGAAACGGGACAGGGAAATTCACCCCTCCACTTT CASRETGQGNSPLHF